The 17 T cell receptor beta chains presented below share a single source sample, sequenced in a study of OX40 agonist ivuxolimab in advanced cancers. Clones were read by immunoSEQ multiplex PCR, and TCRdb kept only the in-frame ones, dropping some. The table lists tens of thousands of clones, 91% of them singletons. This specimen was CD4+ or CD8+ T cells sorted from blood, taken in a trial of the OX40 agonist ivuxolimab. These TCRs come from an adult with an advanced solid tumor such as melanoma, head and neck, liver or kidney cancer.

This chain joins TRBV11-2 and TRBJ2-5; D might be TRBD2 (5 bases). The germline V gene has CDR1 SGHAT and CDR2 FQNNGV. The CDR3 loop spans 14 amino acids. V was trimmed by 4 bases and J by 3 bases, leaving 12 bases between them. CDR3 in amino acids: CASSSEDGEETQYF. The CDR3 region has the DNA TGTGCCAGCAGCTCCGAGGACGGGGAAGAGACCCAGTACTTC. Looking up the rest from reference TRBV11-2 and TRBJ2-5 gives the full variable domain: EAGVAQSPRYKIIEKRQSVAFWCNPISGHATLYWYQQILGQGPKLLIQFQNNGVVDDSQLPKDRFSAERLKGVDSTLKIQPAKLEDSAVYLCASSSEDGEETQYFGPGTRLLVL.

This rearrangement joins TRBV4-1 to TRBJ2-5; D is undetermined. TRBJ2-7 matches the DNA end more closely, so the J call is doubtful. The germline CDR1 and CDR2 sequences are MGHRA and YSYEKL. CDR3 length equals 13 residues. CDR3 in DNA: TGCGCCAGCAGCCAAGATATAAGTAGCGAGCAGTACTTC. Residues: CASSQDISSEQYF.

V gene TRBV9 combines with J gene TRBJ2-7; possibly TRBD1 for D (6 bases). CDR1 and CDR2 (germline): SGDLS, YYNGEE. The CDR3 has 14 amino acids. Trimming removed 4 bases from V and 3 bases from J, with 14 bases in between. CDR3 sequence: CASSPGTPLYEQYF. CDR3 nucleotide sequence: TGTGCCAGCAGCCCCGGGACACCTCTCTACGAGCAGTACTTC.

This chain links TRBV10-1 with TRBJ2-7, with D perhaps matching TRBD1 or TRBD2 (5 bases each). Trimming cost V 4 bases and J 3 bases, with 16 bases left between them. The CDR3 extends over 15 amino acids. Per germline, CDR1 WNHNN and CDR2 SYGVQD (reference sequence). CDR3 protein: CASSVGTRGHYEQYF. The CDR3 DNA sequence: TGCGCCAGCAGTGTGGGGACCCGGGGCCACTACGAGCAGTACTTC.

CDR3 sequence (DNA): TGCGCCAGCAGCCAGGCCCGGCAGGGTAATTCACCCCTCCACTTT. Translation gives CASSQARQGNSPLHF. V is TRBV4-1 and J is TRBJ1-6; D perhaps matches TRBD1 (5 bases). The CDR3 consists of 15 residues. The germline V and J ends were trimmed by 3 bases and 6 bases, with 12 bases remaining between them. CDR1 MGHRA and CDR2 YSYEKL come from the germline V gene.

The CDR3 sequence is CASSFMETGGPLRELFF. The CDR3 DNA follows: TGTGCCAGCAGCTTTATGGAAACAGGGGGCCCACTCCGGGAGCTGTTTTTT. The chain combines TRBV5-4 with TRBJ2-2, with 9 bases lining up with TRBD1. This CDR3 has 17 residues. Germline V gives CDR1 SGHNT, CDR2 YYREEE (reference sequence). After removal of 2 bases from V and 9 bases from J, the junction contained 14 bases not matched to a gene.

This chain joins TRBV9 and TRBJ2-1, with a weak D call TRBD2 (5 bases). The length of the CDR3 is 17 residues. With 7 bases removed from V and 0 bases from J, the gap between germline ends came to 20 bases. CDR1 and CDR2 (germline): SGDLS, YYNGEE. The CDR3 region is CASGSNILFPSYNEQFF. Written as DNA, the CDR3 is TGTGCCAGCGGGAGTAACATACTATTTCCCTCCTACAATGAGCAGTTCTTC.

The chain employs TRBV9 and TRBJ1-1, with D tentatively TRBD1 (5 bases). Trimming pared 1 base from V and 1 base from J, leaving 11 bases between. The germline V gene has CDR1 SGDLS and CDR2 YYNGEE. This CDR3 region has 15 residues. The DNA of the CDR3 is TGTGCCAGCAGCGTAATGGGGCAGGGGAACACTGAAGCTTTCTTT. This sequence encodes CASSVMGQGNTEAFF.

This CDR3 reads CASSAGDGFSYGYTF. CDR3 in DNA: TGTGCCAGCAGCGCGGGGGACGGATTTTCCTATGGCTACACCTTC. The chain is built from TRBV9 and TRBJ1-2, with a possible D match to TRBD1 (5 bases). Germline assignment: CDR1 SGDLS and CDR2 YYNGEE. This CDR3 spans 15 amino acids. Deletions cut 3 bases from V and 4 bases from J, with 16 bases between.

V is TRBV27 and J is TRBJ2-5; 8 nucleotides align to TRBD1. Germline V gives CDR1 MNHEY, CDR2 SMNVEV (reference sequence). J lost 5 bases, V lost 1 base, and 6 bases had no gene match. CDR3 length: 15 amino acids. The CDR3 is CASSLFFTGGETQYF. The DNA for the CDR3 is TGTGCCAGCAGTTTATTTTTTACAGGGGGGGAGACCCAGTACTTC.

The chain has TRBV7-8 and TRBJ2-7; 7 nucleotides agree with TRBD1. The CDR3 spans 13 residues. Germline V gene data show CDR1 as SGHVS and CDR2 as FQNEAQ. Trimming took 6 bases from V and 0 from J; bases not matched to a gene: 2. The DNA of the CDR3 is TGTGCCAGCAGGGGGGACAGCTCCTACGAGCAGTACTTC. Its translation is CASRGDSSYEQYF.

V and J are TRBV7-2 and TRBJ1-1; the D is unclear. V dropped 5 bases and J dropped 0 bases, with 13 bases sitting between them. CDR3 size: 15 residues. Germline V CDR1 and CDR2: SGHTA, FQGNSA. DNA of the CDR3: TGTGCCAGCAGCCCAAATGGTGGCCTGAACACTGAAGCTTTCTTT. This codes for CASSPNGGLNTEAFF.

The V call is TRBV7-5, the J call TRBJ2-1; TRBD2, the table's D call, lacks a check against the DNA. TRBV7-5 is termed a pseudogene. The CDR3 totals 16 residues. In nucleotides, the CDR3 is TGTGTCAGAAGCTTGGGACTAGCGGGAGCAGACAATGAGCAGTTCTTC. Amino acid sequence: CVRSLGLAGADNEQFF.

Regarding this clone: Compared with germline, one end of the junction differs, possibly owing to a read error. V gene TRBV2 combines with J gene TRBJ2-1, with D unclear. Germline CDR1 is SNHLY and CDR2 is FYNNEI. This CDR3 is built from 10 residues. The chain's CDR3 is CASSGMEKLF. The CDR3 region has the DNA TGTGCCAGCAGTGGTATGGAGAAGCTCTTC.

This clone was picked up one time. The gene calls are TRBV5-1 and TRBJ1-1, with 8 positions matching TRBD1. This CDR3 has 16 residues. Germline lookup yields CDR1 SGHRS and CDR2 YFSETQ. V was clipped by 3 bases and J by 6 bases; unmatched bases: 13. CDR3 nucleotide sequence: TGCGCCAGCAGCTCAATGGGAAAACAGGGGGTTGCTGAAGCTTTCTTT. Translated: CASSSMGKQGVAEAFF.

The chain couples TRBV27 to TRBJ1-4; the match to TRBD1 covers 7 bases. CDR1 MNHEY and CDR2 SMNVEV come from the germline V gene (reference sequence). This CDR3 has 15 residues. Trimming took 4 bases from V and 6 from J; bases not matched to a gene: 8. DNA of the CDR3: TGTGCCAGCAGTTCACCAGGGGGGATGGATGAAAAACTGTTTTTT. Amino acids: CASSSPGGMDEKLFF.

The chain recombines TRBV6-1 with TRBJ2-1; D gene ambiguous. This CDR3 has 14 residues. With 5 bases removed from V and 3 bases from J, the gap between germline ends came to 11 bases. Germline V gene sequence: CDR1 MNHNS, CDR2 SASEGT. CDR3 in amino acids: CASSPRNLYNEQFF. CDR3 DNA: TGTGCCAGCAGTCCCCGAAACCTCTACAATGAGCAGTTCTTC.